Shown below are 19 T cell receptor beta chains from a single sample sequenced in a study of T cells after yellow fever vaccination (dated by TCRdb to about 2019). The intended sense of this specimen's treatment or condition label: live attenuated yellow fever vaccine strain. Receptor libraries were prepared by 5' RACE. The instrument given in TCRdb is Illumina HiSeq 2500. TCRdb took the public reads, trimmed them with fastp at Q25, ran MiXCR for clone calling and kept in-frame beta chains. Each CDR3 protein appears once, grouped with its most common genes and DNA. Counted in this sample were about 400,000 distinct CDR3 sequences; roughly 6.1% of them appeared once. The ten largest clonotypes hold approximately 16% of the sample. Material: PBMCs, obtained 5 days after the yellow fever booster vaccination. All receptors come from a man between 25 and 39 years old who received the YFV17D yellow fever vaccine.

The chain uses TRBV6-1 and TRBJ2-1; the D call may be TRBD1 or TRBD2 (6 bases each). V gave up 6 bases and J gave up 1 base, with 16 bases separating them. The CDR3 contains 16 residues. The germline gives CDR1 MNHNS, CDR2 SASEGT. CDR3 DNA sequence: TGTGCCAGCAGGGGGGGCCTTACCGGGTCCTACAATGAGCAGTTCTTC. This gives the protein CASRGGLTGSYNEQFF.

The V call is TRBV24-1, the J call TRBJ1-5; D is undetermined. Germline CDR1 is KGHDR and CDR2 is SFDVKD. V was cut by 4 bases and J by 0 bases, with 6 bases left in between. The CDR3 has 14 residues. The CDR3 region has the DNA TGTGCCACCAGTGAGTCCTTTAGCAATCAGCCCCAGCATTTT. Amino acid sequence: CATSESFSNQPQHF.

Ten or more counts support this clonotype. The gene calls are TRBV9 and TRBJ2-7; D remains ambiguous. The CDR3 is made up of 14 amino acids. Germline V gives CDR1 SGDLS, CDR2 YYNGEE. Deletions cut 0 bases from V and 3 bases from J, with 10 bases between. CDR3 DNA: TGTGCCAGCAGCGTAGATCCAGGATTCTACGAGCAGTACTTC. Its translation is CASSVDPGFYEQYF. Using reference TRBV9 and TRBJ2-7 for the parts outside the CDR3, the full variable domain is DSGVTQTPKHLITATGQRVTLRCSPRSGDLSVYWYQQSLDQGLQFLIQYYNGEERAKGNILERFSAQQFPDLHSELNLSSLELGDSALYFCASSVDPGFYEQYFGPGTRLTVT.

This clonotype was seen a handful of times. The chain joins TRBV29-1 to TRBJ1-1; D call uncertain. The length of the CDR3 is 14 residues. V gave up 4 bases and J gave up 2 bases, with 14 bases separating them. Germline V gene lookup returns CDR1 SQVTM and CDR2 ANQGSEA. This CDR3 reads CSVVEVGKNTEAFF. The CDR3 bases are TGCAGCGTTGTTGAGGTCGGGAAAAACACTGAAGCTTTCTTT.

The gene calls are TRBV12-3 or TRBV12-4 and TRBJ2-1; no clear D. V was pared by 1 base and J by 0 bases, with 7 bases between. This CDR3 is built from 15 residues. CDR3: CASSLGTVSYNEQFF. CDR3 DNA: TGTGCCAGCAGTTTAGGGACCGTCTCCTACAATGAGCAGTTCTTC.

The chain has TRBV11-2 and TRBJ2-2, with 13 bases that match TRBD2. Trimming at V came to 0 bases and at J to 7 bases, leaving 2 bases not matched to a gene. CDR3 length equals 16 residues. The germline V gene has CDR1 SGHAT and CDR2 FQNNGV. This CDR3 is CASSLDGLAGVGELFF. The CDR3 nucleotides are TGTGCCAGCAGCTTAGACGGACTAGCGGGAGTCGGGGAGCTGTTTTTT.

This clonotype was seen a few times. J is TRBJ2-2 and V is TRBV13; 9 bases are shared with TRBD1. CDR3 length: 16 amino acids. The V segment lost 3 bases and the J segment 4 bases; nucleotides outside the gene matches: 6. The germline V gene encodes CDR1 PRHDT and CDR2 FYEKMQ (reference sequence). The CDR3 sequence: CASSFGQGIFTGELFF. Here the CDR3 DNA reads TGTGCCAGCAGCTTCGGACAGGGGATTTTCACCGGGGAGCTGTTTTTT.

In its sample, this clonotype was seen a few times. The CDR3 DNA sequence: TGCGCCAGCAGCCAGGGGCCTAGCGGGAGCCCCCCCTACGAGCAGTACTTC. The encoded protein is CASSQGPSGSPPYEQYF. The V call is TRBV5-1, the J call TRBJ2-7; TRBD2 aligns across 10 bases. V shed 4 bases and J 2 bases; nucleotides not matched to a gene: 12. The CDR3 contains 17 residues. Germline V gene lookup returns CDR1 SGHRS and CDR2 YFSETQ.

This clonotype came up many times. The rearrangement uses TRBV4-3 and TRBJ2-1; the match to TRBD2 covers 8 bases. The CDR3 loop spans 15 amino acids. J gave up 4 bases and V 2 bases, and 4 bases lay outside the gene matches. Germline V gives CDR1 LGHNA, CDR2 YSLEER. The chain's CDR3 is CASSQTSGSYNEQFF. Here the CDR3 DNA reads TGCGCCAGCAGCCAAACTAGCGGAAGTTACAATGAGCAGTTCTTC.

The DNA of the CDR3 is TGTGCCAGCAGTTACTCGACTAGCCCCCTCGGGAATGAGCAGTTCTTC. This sequence encodes CASSYSTSPLGNEQFF. The chain links TRBV6-5 to TRBJ2-1; TRBD2 matches at 7 bases. The CDR3 has 16 residues. Trimming cost V 0 bases and J 7 bases; bases outside gene matches: 9. CDR1 and CDR2 (germline): MNHEY, SVGAGI.

The table lists this clonotype with many counts. As DNA, the CDR3 is TGTGCCAGCAGTTTAGAGGGGCGGGGAGAGCAGTTCTTC. Translating gives CASSLEGRGEQFF. V gene TRBV12-3 or TRBV12-4 combines with J gene TRBJ2-1, with TRBD2 as a possible D gene (6 bases). The CDR3 loop spans 13 amino acids. V lost 1 base, J lost 10 bases, and 11 bases lay in between.

This clonotype occurred a few times. The chain recombines TRBV29-1 with TRBJ2-7; D unresolved. V shed 5 bases and J shed 5 bases, with 10 bases lying between them. Per the germline V gene, CDR1 is SQVTM and CDR2 is ANQGSEA. This CDR3 spans 11 amino acids. This CDR3 reads CSVISYNEQYF. The CDR3 DNA reads TGCAGCGTTATTAGCTACAACGAGCAGTACTTC.

This clonotype was seen at least ten times. The gene calls are TRBV2 and TRBJ2-1; D possibly corresponds to TRBD2 (5 bases). The CDR3 loop spans 15 amino acids. V gave up 1 base and J gave up 1 base, with 8 bases separating them. Germline lookup yields CDR1 SNHLY and CDR2 FYNNEI. The CDR3 here is CASSEDWTSYNEQFF. CDR3 nucleotide sequence: TGTGCCAGCAGTGAAGATTGGACTTCCTACAATGAGCAGTTCTTC.

This clonotype has only a few counts. The CDR3 bases are TGTGCCAGCAGTTTTGGTCAAGCGGGCAACGAGCAGTACTTC. Translating it yields CASSFGQAGNEQYF. This chain links TRBV6-2 or TRBV6-3 with TRBJ2-7; weak D call: TRBD2 (6 bases). CDR1 and CDR2 from the germline V gene are MNHEY and SVGEGT. This CDR3 is 14 amino acids long. V shed 4 bases and J shed 5 bases, with 15 bases lying between them.

In nucleotides, the CDR3 is TGCGCCAGCAGCTTGGCTAGGGCCGCGGGCTACGAGCAGTACTTC. This codes for CASSLARAAGYEQYF. The chain has TRBV5-1 and TRBJ2-7; weak D call: TRBD2 (5 bases). The CDR3 loop spans 15 amino acids. Trimming cost V 0 bases and J 3 bases, with 13 bases left between them. Per the germline V gene, CDR1 is SGHRS and CDR2 is YFSETQ.

This clonotype was observed at least ten times. The CDR3 sequence: CASSLIHIAGGSTDTQYF. CDR3 in DNA: TGTGCCAGCAGCCTCATACATATAGCGGGAGGGAGCACAGATACGCAGTATTTT. The V gene is TRBV11-2, the J gene TRBJ2-3; TRBD2 agrees at 11 bases. The CDR3 runs to 18 residues. Looked up from germline, CDR1 is SGHAT and CDR2 is FQNNGV. With 5 bases clipped from V and 0 bases from J, the junction kept 10 bases outside the gene matches.

This clonotype was detected a few times. This chain connects TRBV20-1 to TRBJ1-6; D perhaps matches TRBD1 (6 bases). This CDR3 has 14 amino acids. Germline V gene data show CDR1 as DFQATT and CDR2 as SNEGSKA (reference sequence). The V gene lost 2 bases and the J gene lost 5 bases, with 10 bases spanning the gap. The CDR3 DNA is TGCAGTGCTAGACCAGGGGCAAATAATTCACCCCTCCACTTT. Protein product: CSARPGANNSPLHF.

This clonotype came up a few times. This chain joins TRBV10-2 and TRBJ1-3, with TRBD1 matching over 7 bases. The germline gives CDR1 WSHSY, CDR2 SAAADI. V lost 6 bases to trimming and J lost 0 bases; unmatched junction nucleotides: 11. The CDR3 extends over 17 amino acids. CDR3 protein: CASRPPTTGASGNTIYF. CDR3 in DNA: TGCGCCAGCAGGCCCCCAACAACAGGGGCCTCTGGAAACACCATATATTTT.

This rearrangement joins TRBV3-1 to TRBJ2-7; D remains unclear. The germline CDR1 and CDR2 sequences are LGHDT and YNNKEL (reference sequence). V was cut by 1 base and J by 2 bases, with 15 bases left in between. This CDR3 is built from 16 residues. The CDR3 protein is CASSQVPTWNPYEQYF. The CDR3 DNA is TGTGCCAGCAGCCAAGTCCCCACGTGGAACCCCTACGAGCAGTACTTC.